Each of the 15 T cell receptor beta chains below was sequenced from the same sample in a study of T-cell memory formation after mild COVID-19 (dated by TCRdb to the early 2020s). Library preparation employed 5' RACE. The sample was run on an Illumina NovaSeq 6000. Clones were called with MiXCR by TCRdb after fastp trimmed the public reads at Q25, and only in-frame beta chains were retained. A single entry per CDR3 protein holds the most common genes and DNA from its merged rows. In this sample the table shows about 14,000 distinct CDR3 sequences, approximately 19% of which occur a single time. Of the sample, around half falls within the top ten clones. The sequenced sample consisted of PBMCs or a T cell subset sorted from them (not recorded which). The receptors come from an adult woman who had mild COVID-19 (a few samples of this study predate the infection). The sample titles of this study are shuffled in the database, so cell type and time point are left out; the donor was told from shared clones.

This clonotype was seen ten or more times. CDR3 protein: CSARNWGAYEQYF. The CDR3 DNA is TGCAGTGCTAGGAACTGGGGGGCCTACGAGCAGTACTTC. J is TRBJ2-7 and V is TRBV20-1; possible D gene TRBD2, 6 bases. There are 13 residues in the CDR3. V dropped 3 bases and J dropped 2 bases, with 11 bases sitting between them. Germline loops: CDR1 DFQATT, CDR2 SNEGSKA (reference sequence).

This clonotype was recorded many times. This chain uses TRBV7-9 with TRBJ1-2, with D possibly TRBD1 on 5 matching bases. Germline V CDR1 and CDR2: SEHNR, FQNEAQ (reference sequence). The CDR3 contains 15 residues. Trimming left V 4 bases short and J 2 bases short, with 14 bases between. CDR3 amino acids: CASSSSTGENYGYTF. CDR3 bases: TGTGCCAGCAGCTCTAGCACGGGGGAGAACTATGGCTACACCTTC.

This clonotype occurred once. This rearrangement joins TRBV29-1 to TRBJ2-5, with 8 bases matching TRBD1. This CDR3 has 14 residues. V shed 0 bases, J shed 5 bases, and the junction held 5 bases outside the gene matches. CDR1 is SQVTM and CDR2 is ANQGSEA in the germline V gene. This CDR3 reads CSVEDQGAVETQYF. The CDR3, as DNA: TGCAGCGTTGAAGATCAGGGGGCAGTGGAGACCCAGTACTTC. Looking up the rest from reference TRBV29-1 and TRBJ2-5 gives the full variable domain: SAVISQKPSRDICQRGTSLTIQCQVDSQVTMMFWYRQQPGQSLTLIATANQGSEATYESGFVIDKFPISRPNLTFSTLTVSNMSPEDSSIYLCSVEDQGAVETQYFGPGTRLLVL.

This clonotype is deemed medium-sized. The CDR3 region is CASSPGPTGELFF. CDR3 DNA: TGCGCCAGCAGCCCCGGACCCACCGGGGAGCTGTTTTTT. The rearrangement joins TRBV4-1 to TRBJ2-2; D gene uncertain. The V and J ends lost 4 bases and 4 bases respectively, with 7 bases between them. Germline loops: CDR1 MGHRA, CDR2 YSYEKL. CDR3 length: 13 amino acids.

At least ten counts were recorded for this clonotype. The chain links TRBV13 to TRBJ2-7; 8 positions match TRBD2. Germline loops: CDR1 PRHDT, CDR2 FYEKMQ (reference sequence). V dropped 0 bases and J dropped 7; count of bases not matched to a gene: 8. CDR3 length equals 15 residues. CDR3 bases: TGTGCCAGCAGCTTAGGAAGCGGGGGTCCGCGGGAGCAGTACTTC. Its translation: CASSLGSGGPREQYF.

Ten or more counts support this clonotype. This chain joins TRBV24-1 and TRBJ1-1; D uncertain. With 4 bases removed from V and 6 bases from J, the gap between germline ends came to 11 bases. CDR3 length: 13 residues. Germline-derived CDR1 and CDR2 are KGHDR and SFDVKD. CDR3 residues: CATSDLDVAEAFF. The CDR3, as DNA: TGTGCCACCAGTGACCTGGACGTCGCTGAAGCTTTCTTT.

The table lists this clonotype with many counts. The V call is TRBV27, the J call TRBJ2-3; D may be TRBD2 (6 bases). The CDR3 spans 14 residues. CDR1 is MNHEY, CDR2 SMNVEV, per germline (reference sequence). V shed 4 bases and J shed 9 bases, with 17 bases lying between them. CDR3 region: CASSSPLRGETQYF. The CDR3 DNA sequence: TGTGCCAGCAGTTCCCCCCTGCGCGGGGAGACGCAGTATTTT.

This clonotype was counted many times. V usage is TRBV18 and J usage is TRBJ1-6, with 7 bases lining up with TRBD1. From germline, CDR1 is KGHSH and CDR2 LQKENI. CDR3 length: 15 amino acids. After removal of 6 bases from V and 5 bases from J, the junction contained 7 bases not matched to a gene. The CDR3 is CASSGTANNNSPLHF. Written as DNA, the CDR3 is TGTGCCAGCTCCGGGACAGCTAATAATAATTCACCCCTCCACTTT. The full variable domain, with the rest looked up from reference TRBV18 and TRBJ1-6, is NAGVMQNPRHLVRRRGQEARLRCSPMKGHSHVYWYRQLPEEGLKFMVYLQKENIIDESGMPKERFSAEFPKEGPSILRIQQVVRGDSAAYFCASSGTANNNSPLHFGNGTRLTVT.

The J gene is TRBJ2-1, the V gene TRBV7-9, with D tentatively TRBD1 or TRBD2 (5 bases each). Germline CDR1 and CDR2: SEHNR and FQNEAQ (reference sequence). V was clipped by 4 bases and J by 12 bases, with 10 bases between them. CDR3 size: 11 residues. CDR3 amino acids: CASSSTGGQFF. As DNA, the CDR3 is TGTGCCAGCAGCTCCACAGGAGGGCAGTTCTTC.

This clonotype was counted at least ten times. The rearrangement uses TRBV29-1 and TRBJ2-2; a possible D gene is TRBD1 (6 bases). Trimming took off 7 bases at V and 0 bases at J, with 12 bases between the two ends. Germline V CDR1 and CDR2: SQVTM, ANQGSEA. This CDR3 spans 14 amino acids. The CDR3 here is CSANREPNTGELFF. The CDR3 DNA is TGCAGCGCAAACAGGGAACCGAACACCGGGGAGCTGTTTTTT.

The chain recombines TRBV7-2 with TRBJ2-1; no firm D call. With 6 bases removed from V and 5 bases from J, the gap between germline ends came to 8 bases. CDR1 SGHTA and CDR2 FQGNSA come from the germline V gene. This CDR3 is 12 amino acids long. The CDR3 bases are TGTGCCAGCAGTGGACGGCACAATGAGCAGTTCTTC. This translates into CASSGRHNEQFF.

In this sample, this clonotype turned up many times. The gene calls are TRBV14 and TRBJ2-7, with 8 bases that match TRBD1. The CDR3 loop spans 14 amino acids. Unmatched junction bases numbered 2, after V lost 3 bases and J lost 1 base. Germline assignment: CDR1 SGHDN and CDR2 FVKESK. The CDR3 region is CASSHRGQSYEQYF. CDR3 DNA sequence: TGTGCCAGCAGCCACAGGGGGCAATCCTACGAGCAGTACTTC.

This clonotype was counted ten times or more. The chain is built from TRBV7-9 and TRBJ2-5; TRBD2 aligns across 8 bases. This CDR3 contains 16 residues. Germline V gene data show CDR1 as SEHNR and CDR2 as FQNEAQ (reference sequence). V lost 5 bases, J lost 2 bases, and 10 bases stayed unmatched. The CDR3 nucleotides are TGTGCCAGCAGCCCCGGACTAGCCGATTTTCAAGAGACCCAGTACTTC. Translation: CASSPGLADFQETQYF.

The sample holds many counts of this clonotype. J is TRBJ2-3 and V is TRBV5-1; 8 positions agree with TRBD1. V was pared by 6 bases and J by 4 bases, with 13 bases of the junction left unmatched. The CDR3 contains 16 residues. CDR1 and CDR2 from the germline V gene are SGHRS and YFSETQ. The CDR3 nucleotides read TGCGCCAGCAACTGGAGACAGGGGCCCTCCCCAGATACGCAGTATTTT. It translates to CASNWRQGPSPDTQYF.

The chain uses TRBV5-1 and TRBJ2-7, with D possibly matching TRBD1 (6 bases). Germline lookup yields CDR1 SGHRS and CDR2 YFSETQ. This CDR3 contains 15 residues. V gave up 0 bases and J gave up 0 bases, with 10 bases separating them. The CDR3 region is CASSLVAGASYEQYF. The CDR3 DNA sequence: TGCGCCAGCAGCTTGGTGGCAGGGGCCTCCTACGAGCAGTACTTC.